Each of the 28 T cell receptor beta chains below was sequenced from the same sample in a study of T cell responses to AZD1222 COVID-19 vaccine. Assay used: immunoSEQ multiplex PCR; TCRdb lists only in-frame clones, some missing. The sample lists about 100,000 clones; nearly 90% were seen once. Sample: peripheral blood, taken on day 0 of AZD1222 vaccination. Receptor source: an adult in good health.

The V and J genes are TRBV5-6 and TRBJ1-1; maybe TRBD1 (5 bases). V lost 4 bases to trimming and J lost 0 bases, with 13 bases between them. CDR1 and CDR2 (germline): SGHDT, YYEEEE. The CDR3 consists of 15 residues. CDR3 sequence reads: CASSEMTDLNTEAFF. The CDR3 coding sequence is TGTGCCAGCAGCGAAATGACAGACCTGAACACTGAAGCTTTCTTT.

This chain's CDR3 is CASSASGIILETQYF. CDR3 coding DNA: TGTGCCAGCAGCGCTAGCGGGATAATTCTAGAGACCCAGTACTTC. The rearrangement joins TRBV7-6 to TRBJ2-5; 9 positions agree with TRBD2. Germline CDR1 SGHVS, CDR2 FNYEAQ. The length of the CDR3 is 15 residues. V shed 5 bases and J 4 bases; nucleotides not matched to a gene: 8.

The rearrangement links TRBV5-6 to TRBJ2-5, with TRBD2 matching over 12 bases. V lost 1 base, J lost 5 bases, and 6 bases stayed unmatched. The CDR3 covers 16 residues. Germline loops: CDR1 SGHDT, CDR2 YYEEEE. CDR3 coding DNA: TGTGCCAGCAGCTTGCGACTAGCGGGAGATTCGGAGACCCAGTACTTC. Translated: CASSLRLAGDSETQYF.

The CDR3 loop reads CASSSGQGGYTDTQYF. In DNA form, the CDR3 reads TGTGCCAGCAGCTCCGGACAGGGAGGTTATACAGATACGCAGTATTTT. The chain couples TRBV5-4 to TRBJ2-3; 8 nucleotides line up with TRBD1. This CDR3 is built from 16 residues. CDR1 and CDR2 from the germline V gene are SGHNT and YYREEE (reference sequence). V lost 3 bases, J lost 3 bases, and 9 bases stayed unmatched.

The chain uses TRBV5-4 and TRBJ1-1; unclear D gene. The CDR3 runs 12 residues. V gave up 0 bases and J gave up 3 bases, with 3 bases separating them. Germline V CDR1 and CDR2: SGHNT, YYREEE (reference sequence). Here the CDR3 reads CASSLVDTEAFF. The CDR3 DNA reads TGTGCCAGCAGCTTGGTGGACACTGAAGCTTTCTTT.

The chain uses TRBV7-6 and TRBJ2-2; D is tentatively TRBD1 or TRBD2 (5 bases each). The CDR3 runs to 17 residues. V lost 2 bases and J 8 bases, leaving 21 bases between the germline ends. Germline lookup yields CDR1 SGHVS and CDR2 FNYEAQ. The CDR3 region has the DNA TGTGCCAGCAGCTTACGGGACGCACAGCCTATTATGGGGGAGCTGTTTTTT. It translates to CASSLRDAQPIMGELFF.

The genes are TRBV7-2 and TRBJ1-1, with D hard to call. The CDR3 sequence is 14 residues long. Germline values: CDR1 SGHTA, CDR2 FQGNSA. Between the trimmed V and J ends, which lost 0 bases and 1 base, there was a span of 6 bases. The CDR3, as DNA: TGTGCCAGCAGCTTAGCAGGGTGGAACACTGAAGCTTTCTTT. This gives the protein CASSLAGWNTEAFF.

The V gene is TRBV2, the J gene TRBJ1-6, with TRBD1 as a possible D gene (5 bases). Germline-derived CDR1 and CDR2 are SNHLY and FYNNEI. The CDR3 is 14 residues long. Trimming left V 9 bases short and J 8 bases short, with 17 bases between. The DNA of the CDR3 is TGTGCCAGTCGTTCAGGGACCTCGGATTCACCCCTCCACTTT. Residues: CASRSGTSDSPLHF.

The V call is TRBV30, the J call TRBJ1-2; D is unclear. This CDR3 comprises 14 residues. Germline CDR1 GTSNPN, CDR2 SVGIG (reference sequence). Trimming left V 1 base short and J 7 bases short, with 16 bases between. Here the CDR3 reads CAWSANNLSGGYTF. The CDR3 bases are TGTGCCTGGAGTGCTAACAACCTATCGGGTGGCTACACCTTC.

The chain carries TRBV7-8 and TRBJ1-6; D possibly corresponds to TRBD1 (5 bases). Trimming took 0 bases from V and 0 from J, leaving 12 bases between them. The germline CDR1 and CDR2 sequences are SGHVS and FQNEAQ. The CDR3 is made up of 18 amino acids. The DNA for the CDR3 is TGTGCCAGCAGCTTAGCGCCCGGGGGGACCTCCTATAATTCACCCCTCCACTTT. The encoded protein is CASSLAPGGTSYNSPLHF.

The J gene is TRBJ2-5, the V gene TRBV28, with D unclear. Trimming took off 3 bases at V and 5 bases at J, with 7 bases between the two ends. Germline V CDR1 and CDR2: MDHEN, SYDVKM. The CDR3 length is 12 residues. The CDR3 sequence: CASSFVLETQYF. The CDR3 nucleotides read TGTGCCAGCAGTTTCGTGTTGGAGACCCAGTACTTC.

J is TRBJ1-1 and V is TRBV5-6; 7 bases match TRBD1. J was trimmed by 2 bases and V by 4 bases; bases with no gene match: 8. CDR1 and CDR2 from the germline V gene are SGHDT and YYEEEE. This CDR3 contains 15 residues. The CDR3 spells CASSPWDRTNTEAFF. In DNA form, the CDR3 reads TGTGCCAGCAGCCCGTGGGACAGAACAAACACTGAAGCTTTCTTT.

The chain uses TRBV27 and TRBJ1-6, with a tentative D call TRBD1 (5 bases). The CDR3 has 16 residues. In germline, CDR1 is MNHEY, CDR2 SMNVEV (reference sequence). V was shortened by 0 bases and J by 7 bases, with 13 bases between the two germline ends. The chain's CDR3 is CASSLSWGLGNSPLHF. CDR3 sequence (DNA): TGTGCCAGCAGTTTATCGTGGGGGTTGGGGAATTCACCCCTCCACTTT.

The CDR3 region is CASSQETSGGADTQYF. CDR3 nucleotide sequence: TGCGCCAGCAGCCAAGAGACTAGCGGGGGGGCTGATACGCAGTATTTT. V usage is TRBV4-3 and J usage is TRBJ2-3, with 14 bases that match TRBD2. After removal of 0 bases from V and 6 bases from J, the junction contained 2 bases not matched to a gene. The CDR3 length is 16 residues. CDR1 is LGHNA, CDR2 YSLEER, per germline.

The gene calls are TRBV6-5 and TRBJ1-4; D remains unclear. This CDR3 is built from 16 residues. In germline, CDR1 is MNHEY, CDR2 SVGAGI. V lost 2 bases to trimming and J lost 0 bases, with 10 bases between them. This CDR3 is CASSYKTFATNEKLFF. The CDR3 nucleotides are TGTGCCAGCAGTTACAAGACGTTTGCAACTAATGAAAAACTGTTTTTT.

This chain connects TRBV6-6 to TRBJ2-7; D is unresolved. Trimming cost V 6 bases and J 0 bases, with 12 bases left between them. The CDR3 is made up of 14 amino acids. Germline V lookup: CDR1 MNHNY, CDR2 SVGAGI (reference sequence). The CDR3 sequence is CASRRTISSYEQYV. The CDR3 DNA sequence: TGTGCCAGCAGACGGACCATTAGCTCCTACGAGCAGTACGTC.

This chain joins TRBV20-1 and TRBJ2-5; D not resolved. Trimming stripped 3 bases from V and 2 bases from J, with 13 bases between. This CDR3 contains 14 residues. Germline V gene sequence: CDR1 DFQATT, CDR2 SNEGSKA (reference sequence). The CDR3 DNA is TGCAGTGCTAGTCCCGGCGGTGCTCAAGAGACCCAGTACTTC. This encodes CSASPGGAQETQYF.

This clone was counted only a few times. The chain uses TRBV7-8 and TRBJ1-1; the D is unclear. The CDR3 runs to 17 residues. Germline assignment: CDR1 SGHVS and CDR2 FQNEAQ. The V and J ends lost 5 bases and 1 base respectively, with 20 bases between them. The CDR3 loop reads CASSPIGSPRENTEAFF. The CDR3 DNA follows: TGTGCCAGCAGCCCGATAGGGAGTCCCAGAGAGAACACTGAAGCTTTCTTT. The variable domain in full, completed from reference TRBV7-8 and TRBJ1-1, reads GAGVSQSPRYKVAKRGQDVALRCDPISGHVSLFWYQQALGQGPEFLTYFQNEAQLDKSGLPSDRFFAERPEGSVSTLKIQRTQQEDSAVYLCASSPIGSPRENTEAFFGQGTRLTVV.

The chain carries TRBV4-3 and TRBJ2-1; 8 bases are shared with TRBD1. The CDR3 loop spans 15 amino acids. CDR1 LGHNA and CDR2 YSLEER come from the germline V gene. V trimming: 1 base; J trimming: 3 bases; junction bases outside the gene matches: 2. The CDR3 nucleotides are TGCGCCAGCAGCCAAGGGACAGGGTACTACAATGAGCAGTTCTTC. Residues: CASSQGTGYYNEQFF.

The V gene is TRBV19, the J gene TRBJ1-4; D gene uncertain. CDR1 is LNHDA and CDR2 is SQIVND in the germline V gene (reference sequence). Trimming took 7 bases from V and 7 from J, leaving 16 bases between them. The CDR3 spans 14 residues. Here the CDR3 DNA reads TGTGCCAGTAAGGAGGGCTCTTGGGCTGAAAAACTGTTTTTT. Encoded protein: CASKEGSWAEKLFF.

J is TRBJ1-6 and V is TRBV7-9; D possibly corresponds to TRBD1 (5 bases). V gave up 4 bases and J gave up 11 bases, with 12 bases separating them. Looked up from germline, CDR1 is SEHNR and CDR2 is FQNEAQ (reference sequence). The CDR3 has 13 residues. The CDR3 nucleotides read TGTGCCAGCAGCTGGACAACGCAAGCACCCCTCCACTTT. Encoded protein: CASSWTTQAPLHF.

The rearrangement links TRBV7-2 to TRBJ2-1; the match to TRBD2 covers 8 bases. CDR1 and CDR2 (germline): SGHTA, FQGNSA. This CDR3 has 16 amino acids. The V gene end was trimmed by 2 bases and the J gene end by 2 bases; junction bases not matched to a gene: 5. In DNA form, the CDR3 reads TGTGCCAGCAGCTTACGGGGTAGCGGGACCTACAATGAGCAGTTCTTC. Its translation is CASSLRGSGTYNEQFF.

V gene TRBV4-3 combines with J gene TRBJ2-7; 7 bases map to TRBD1. Germline V gene data show CDR1 as LGHNA and CDR2 as YSLEER. The length of the CDR3 is 15 residues. Trimming took 0 bases from V and 5 from J; bases not matched to a gene: 7. Here the CDR3 DNA reads TGCGCCAGCAGCCAAGAAGTACAGGGGTTCAACGAGCAGTACTTC. Its translation is CASSQEVQGFNEQYF.

The chain combines TRBV19 with TRBJ1-1; 7 bases align to TRBD1. The CDR3 contains 15 residues. Germline values: CDR1 LNHDA, CDR2 SQIVND (reference sequence). Trimming at V came to 7 bases and at J to 0 bases, leaving 8 bases not matched to a gene. The CDR3 is CASMLLGQLNTEAFF. In DNA, the CDR3 is TGTGCCAGTATGTTGCTGGGACAGCTGAACACTGAAGCTTTCTTT.

The chain couples TRBV5-4 to TRBJ2-1; 10 bases match TRBD2. Germline CDR1 SGHNT, CDR2 YYREEE (reference sequence). The CDR3 runs 15 residues. The V segment lost 3 bases and the J segment 8 bases; nucleotides outside the gene matches: 8. The CDR3 region has the DNA TGTGCCAGCAGCTATGGCCCTAGCGGGAGCTATGAGCAGTTCTTC. It specifies CASSYGPSGSYEQFF.

The gene calls are TRBV18 and TRBJ1-2, with 7 bases lining up with TRBD1. The germline V gene encodes CDR1 KGHSH and CDR2 LQKENI. The J segment lost 0 bases and the V segment lost 6 bases, leaving 10 bases of the junction unmatched. The length of the CDR3 is 16 residues. The CDR3 nucleotides read TGTGCCAGCTCCAAAGGGACAGCAAGTCCTAACTATGGCTACACCTTC. Its protein is CASSKGTASPNYGYTF.

CDR3 amino acids: CASSFPGYGYTF. Here the CDR3 DNA reads TGTGCCAGCAGTTTCCCGGGGTATGGCTACACCTTC. This rearrangement joins TRBV12-3 or TRBV12-4 to TRBJ1-2; D not certain. The CDR3 runs to 12 residues. Trimming took off 3 bases at V and 5 bases at J, with 7 bases between the two ends.

The rearrangement links TRBV7-2 to TRBJ2-3, with 8 bases lining up with TRBD2. The germline gives CDR1 SGHTA, CDR2 FQGNSA. This CDR3 comprises 18 residues. The V segment lost 3 bases and the J segment 5 bases; nucleotides outside the gene matches: 16. Written as DNA, the CDR3 is TGTGCCAGCAGCTTCCCCTCTGGTAGGACTAGCTTCATAGATACGCAGTATTTT. Amino acid sequence: CASSFPSGRTSFIDTQYF. Using reference TRBV7-2 and TRBJ2-3 for the parts outside the CDR3, the full variable domain is GAGVSQSPSNKVTEKGKDVELRCDPISGHTALYWYRQSLGQGLEFLIYFQGNSAPDKSGLPSDRFSAERTGGSVSTLTIQRTQQEDSAVYLCASSFPSGRTSFIDTQYFGPGTRLTVL.